This T cell receptor (beta chain) was recorded in a study of blood T cell repertoires in COVID-19 (dated by TCRdb to about 2020). About the full investigation: Samples covering the acute and convalescent phases of COVID-19 were provided by collaborators in the United States, Italy and Spain. The prospective study material was composed of cDNA or gDNA derived from T cells, B-cell-depleted T cells, or PBMCs. Deeply sampled blood TCRbeta repertoires from subjects exposed to, actively infected with, or recovered from COVID-19 were included in the dataset. The repertoires were made available in a free public database intended to serve as a resource for research on the immune response to SARS-CoV-2. The samples were drawn from the first 160 participants of the ongoing ImmuneRACE study and from 950 to 1,500 subjects provided by 6 global collaborators. Sample metadata almost always included a de-identified subject ID, COVID-19 status, age in years and sex. HLA class I and class II types, where available, came from metadata supplied by the sample provider rather than from assay-based typing. Paper-wide results and their limitations: The quantity of clinical and demographic metadata differed by source and by participant and was supplied without curation.

The CDR3 measures 15 amino acids from cysteine to phenylalanine. Only the CDR3 region is kept as DNA, spanning 45 bases read in frame from base 1. The germline V gene (reference sequence) provides CDR1 SGHAT and CDR2 FQDESV. V is pruned by 7 bases and J by 5 bases, leaving 7 bases of the junction without a gene match. As for this clone: The target of this receptor is not known. No qualities accompany the bases; no much larger clone lies one base away.

TCRbeta CDR3 regions were amplified from genomic DNA using the immunoSEQ Assay, a bias-controlled multiplex PCR. As for the authors' bioinformatics: Within the assay, amplification of reference gene primers was used to estimate how many nucleated cells each sample contained. To quantify the absolute abundance of each unique TCRbeta CDR3 rearrangement, sequence reads were collapsed and filtered. For each sample, productive Simpson clonality was calculated by taking the square root of Simpson's diversity index across productive rearrangements. Not all clones reach the TCRdb copy of this immuneACCESS table, which keeps in-frame sequences only. Checked studies attribute under half of the gap to unresolved V genes and leave the rest unexplained. That table furnishes V, J and clone size, whereas the DNA furnished D and trimming. For this sample there are around 340,000 clones; about 92% appear just once. The ten biggest clones cover 3% to 4.5% of the sample.

In Seattle, one collaborating source enrolled patients while the infection was active and tracked those patients longitudinally over the course of disease. Collaborating institutions collected whole blood in K2EDTA tubes following their own protocols. For TCRbeta analysis, collaborator samples were shipped as frozen whole blood, as isolated PBMCs, or as DNA extracted from either sample type. Recombination connected TRBV11-1 to TRBJ2-3; 12 bases in between match TRBD1. The source material was peripheral blood. The sequence came from a woman aged 60-75 years with COVID-19, enrolled during active disease. The DNA reads as follows: TGTGCCAGCACCCCCCGGGACAGGGGGCTAGATACGCAGTATTTT. This sequence encodes CASTPRDRGLDTQYF.